These 22 T cell receptor beta chains share one sample of origin, sequenced in a study of control samples from healthy donors and cancer patients. This table comes from immunoSEQ multiplex PCR, and its TCRdb copy is limited to in-frame clones, with some not included. The table lists 65,000 to 90,000 clones, 89% of them singletons. Sequenced material: PBMCs. The receptors stem from a woman in her fifties or sixties with colorectal cancer.

This clone occurred once. V usage is TRBV12-2 and J usage is TRBJ2-5; the tabulated D call, TRBD1, remains unverified against the DNA. TRBV12-2 counts as a pseudogene. This CDR3 has 14 residues. The CDR3 is CASRLVDRAQTQYF. The CDR3 DNA reads TGTGCAAGTCGCTTAGTCGACAGGGCCCAGACCCAGTACTTC.

The V and J genes are TRBV19 and TRBJ2-6, with 9 nucleotides matching TRBD1. CDR3 length equals 16 residues. V lost 5 bases, J lost 2 bases, and 4 bases stayed unmatched. In germline, CDR1 is LNHDA, CDR2 SQIVND (reference sequence). CDR3 region: CASSGQGRTGANVLTF. In nucleotides, the CDR3 is TGTGCCAGTAGTGGACAGGGGCGTACTGGGGCCAACGTCCTGACTTTC.

The CDR3 here is CASSYLLETGELFF. The CDR3 DNA is TGTGCCAGCAGTTACTTACTAGAAACCGGGGAGCTGTTTTTT. V gene TRBV6-5 combines with J gene TRBJ2-2, with D possibly being TRBD2 (5 bases). Looked up from germline, CDR1 is MNHEY and CDR2 is SVGAGI. The CDR3 length is 14 residues. V lost 1 base to trimming and J lost 5 bases, with 8 bases between them.

The gene calls are TRBV10-2 and TRBJ1-6; a possible D gene is TRBD1 (5 bases). Germline assignment: CDR1 WSHSY and CDR2 SAAADI. Trimming pared 8 bases from V and 4 bases from J, leaving 9 bases between. The CDR3 contains 13 residues. The CDR3 DNA follows: TGCGCCAGCTGGGACGGGTATAATTCACCCCTCCACTTT. This encodes CASWDGYNSPLHF.

This clone was recorded once. The V and J genes are TRBV5-1 and TRBJ2-1; 7 nucleotides align to TRBD1. The CDR3 extends over 15 amino acids. In germline, CDR1 is SGHRS, CDR2 YFSETQ. With 0 bases clipped from V and 6 bases from J, the junction kept 6 bases outside the gene matches. CDR3 nucleotide sequence: TGCGCCAGCAGCTTGGAGGGGACAGCCCTCAATGAGCAGTTCTTC. Its protein is CASSLEGTALNEQFF.

V usage is TRBV7-2 and J usage is TRBJ1-5; TRBD1 matches at 9 bases. The CDR3 totals 15 residues. V lost 0 bases and J lost 7; bases outside the gene matches: 4. Per germline, CDR1 SGHTA and CDR2 FQGNSA. The CDR3 loop is CASSLARGQGQPQHF. Written as DNA, the CDR3 is TGTGCCAGCAGCTTAGCCAGGGGACAGGGCCAGCCCCAGCATTTT.

The chain uses TRBV2 and TRBJ1-1; 10 positions agree with TRBD1. The CDR3 is made up of 13 amino acids. CDR1 and CDR2 from the germline V gene are SNHLY and FYNNEI. After removal of 4 bases from V and 5 bases from J, the junction contained 1 base not matched to a gene. The CDR3 sequence is CASSGTGGTEAFF. DNA for the CDR3: TGTGCCAGCAGTGGGACAGGGGGGACTGAAGCTTTCTTT.

In this sample, this clone turned up once. V usage is TRBV6-6 and J usage is TRBJ1-5; D not resolved. The CDR3 loop spans 14 amino acids. Per the germline V gene, CDR1 is MNHNY and CDR2 is SVGAGI (reference sequence). V dropped 6 bases and J dropped 7 bases, with 16 bases sitting between them. The CDR3 here is CASSTGVQGQPQHF. Here the CDR3 DNA reads TGTGCCAGCAGCACCGGGGTTCAAGGGCAGCCCCAGCATTTT.

This clone was counted once. The chain couples TRBV27 to TRBJ1-1, with D possibly TRBD1 on 6 matching bases. The germline V gene has CDR1 MNHEY and CDR2 SMNVEV (reference sequence). The CDR3 spans 15 residues. Trimming removed 7 bases from V and 3 bases from J, with 18 bases in between. The CDR3 DNA follows: TGTGCCAGCACCCCATCTACAGGGAGGGACACTGAAGCTTTCTTT. Amino acid sequence: CASTPSTGRDTEAFF.

The chain couples TRBV11-2 to TRBJ1-5; the D gene is possibly TRBD1 (6 bases). This CDR3 has 19 amino acids. Deletions cut 1 base from V and 6 bases from J, with 25 bases between. Germline CDR1 is SGHAT and CDR2 is FQNNGV. CDR3 DNA sequence: TGTGCCAGCAGCTTAGGGGAACGAGGCATCGGGCAGGGGTCTCAGCCCCAGCATTTT. Its protein is CASSLGERGIGQGSQPQHF.

This clone showed up just once. The gene calls are TRBV18 and TRBJ2-5; D remains unclear. This CDR3 contains 15 residues. Trimming left V 4 bases short and J 0 bases short, with 12 bases between. Germline assignment: CDR1 KGHSH and CDR2 LQKENI. In DNA, the CDR3 is TGTGCCAGCTCACTACTAAAAGGGTACCAAGAGACCCAGTACTTC. This translates into CASSLLKGYQETQYF.

V and J are TRBV7-6 and TRBJ2-6; 9 bases line up with TRBD1. The V segment lost 6 bases and the J segment 2 bases; nucleotides outside the gene matches: 14. Germline CDR1 and CDR2: SGHVS and FNYEAQ. The CDR3 extends over 19 amino acids. CDR3 sequence reads: CASSTPRTGVLPGANVLTF. The CDR3 DNA sequence: TGTGCCAGCAGTACTCCCCGGACAGGGGTTCTTCCTGGGGCCAACGTCCTGACTTTC.

The chain combines TRBV28 with TRBJ1-3; perhaps TRBD1 as D (6 bases). The V gene's germline CDR1 is MDHEN and CDR2 SYDVKM. V was trimmed by 4 bases and J by 4 bases, leaving 11 bases between them. The CDR3 runs 14 residues. Here the CDR3 reads CASSSSGAGNTIYF. CDR3 nucleotides: TGTGCCAGCAGTTCTTCAGGGGCCGGAAACACCATATATTTT. Complete variable domain (other parts from reference TRBV28 and TRBJ1-3): DVKVTQSSRYLVKRTGEKVFLECVQDMDHENMFWYRQDPGLGLRLIYFSYDVKMKEKGDIPEGYSVSREKKERFSLILESASTNQTSMYLCASSSSGAGNTIYFGEGSWLTVV.

The genes are TRBV7-9 and TRBJ2-1; D remains ambiguous. The CDR3 runs 12 residues. Germline values: CDR1 SEHNR, CDR2 FQNEAQ (reference sequence). V shed 6 bases and J shed 6 bases, with 9 bases lying between them. CDR3 coding DNA: TGTGCCAGCAGTCCCCCGTCCAATGAGCAGTTCTTC. This sequence encodes CASSPPSNEQFF.

The chain employs TRBV7-2 and TRBJ2-7; D unresolved. This CDR3 has 13 residues. Per germline, CDR1 SGHTA and CDR2 FQGNSA. V shed 4 bases and J shed 7 bases, with 14 bases lying between them. CDR3 region: CASSYNGATEQYV. The CDR3 DNA sequence: TGTGCCAGCAGCTATAACGGAGCTACGGAGCAGTACGTC.

J is TRBJ2-2 and V is TRBV19; 11 nucleotides match TRBD2. The germline V gene encodes CDR1 LNHDA and CDR2 SQIVND (reference sequence). V was clipped by 4 bases and J by 2 bases; unmatched bases: 9. The CDR3 is made up of 18 amino acids. The CDR3 spells CASSKASGGPTNTGELFF. CDR3 DNA: TGTGCCAGTAGTAAGGCTAGCGGGGGGCCCACTAACACCGGGGAGCTGTTTTTT.

The chain carries TRBV6-2 or TRBV6-3 and TRBJ2-4; possible D gene TRBD1, 6 bases. V dropped 0 bases and J dropped 1 base, with 16 bases sitting between them. Germline CDR1 and CDR2: MNHEY and SVGEGT. The CDR3 consists of 18 residues. CDR3 residues: CASSYSLGADMAKNIQYF. CDR3 bases: TGTGCCAGCAGTTACTCCCTGGGGGCCGATATGGCCAAAAACATTCAGTACTTC.

This clone showed up just a few times. The chain employs TRBV7-2 and TRBJ2-6; D gene ambiguous. The CDR3 extends over 14 amino acids. The V and J ends lost 9 bases and 0 bases respectively, with 9 bases between them. Germline CDR1 and CDR2: SGHTA and FQGNSA. CDR3 amino acids: CARPTSSGANVLTF. The CDR3 DNA follows: TGTGCCAGACCTACGAGCTCTGGGGCCAACGTCCTGACTTTC.

The chain couples TRBV14 to TRBJ2-7, with 8 bases that match TRBD1. Germline V CDR1 and CDR2: SGHDN, FVKESK. The CDR3 loop spans 14 amino acids. Unmatched junction bases numbered 4, after V lost 1 base and J lost 5 bases. CDR3 residues: CASSQGTGINEQYV. In DNA, the CDR3 is TGTGCCAGCAGCCAAGGGACAGGGATCAACGAGCAGTACGTC.

The chain is built from TRBV11-3 and TRBJ1-1, with D perhaps TRBD1 (5 bases). Germline values: CDR1 SGHNT, CDR2 YENEEA. This CDR3 comprises 15 residues. V lost 5 bases and J lost 0, with 13 bases in between. CDR3 region: CASSPGGTVNTEAFF. In DNA form, the CDR3 reads TGTGCCAGCAGCCCGGGGGGGACCGTGAACACTGAAGCTTTCTTT.

The V call is TRBV28, the J call TRBJ1-1; 10 positions agree with TRBD1. Germline V gene lookup returns CDR1 MDHEN and CDR2 SYDVKM. Losses at the gene ends were 10 bases for V and 5 bases for J; bases not matched to a gene: 10. The CDR3 runs 14 residues. CDR3 DNA: TGTGCCACCACCTTGGGACAGGGGTATACTGAAGCTTTCTTT. This encodes CATTLGQGYTEAFF. Complete variable domain (other parts from reference TRBV28 and TRBJ1-1): DVKVTQSSRYLVKRTGEKVFLECVQDMDHENMFWYRQDPGLGLRLIYFSYDVKMKEKGDIPEGYSVSREKKERFSLILESASTNQTSMYLCATTLGQGYTEAFFGQGTRLTVV.

This clone was counted a single time. CDR3 sequence (DNA): TGTGCCATCTCCGAGGGCCTTGCTAGCACAGATACGCAGTATTTT. This codes for CAISEGLASTDTQYF. The V call is TRBV10-3, the J call TRBJ2-3; a possible D gene is TRBD2 (5 bases). This CDR3 spans 15 amino acids. Trimming cost V 8 bases and J 0 bases, with 15 bases left between them. CDR1 and CDR2 from the germline V gene are ENHRY and SYGVKD.